This T cell receptor (beta chain) stems from a study of CD8+ T cells in alopecia areata. Trimming stripped 1 base from V and 7 bases from J, with 7 bases between. The V gene's germline CDR1 is DFQATT and CDR2 SNEGSKA (reference sequence). This CDR3 comprises 11 residues. Peripheral blood, together with lesional scalp punch biopsies, was collected from alopecia areata patients. As concerns this clone: Other DNA sequences in this specimen translate into the identical CDR3.

RNA extraction was followed by reverse transcription into cDNA, which acted as the sequencing template. Clones were read by immunoSEQ multiplex PCR, and TCRdb kept only the in-frame ones, dropping some. The table has about 250,000 clones, roughly two thirds seen once. The sequence came from a human donor with alopecia areata. This material consisted of CD4+ T cells sorted from blood, taken at week 0. The chain employs TRBV20-1 and TRBJ1-2; D is ambiguous. The CDR3 loop is CSARVGGGYTF. The CDR3 coding sequence is TGCAGTGCTAGAGTGGGAGGTGGCTACACCTTC.